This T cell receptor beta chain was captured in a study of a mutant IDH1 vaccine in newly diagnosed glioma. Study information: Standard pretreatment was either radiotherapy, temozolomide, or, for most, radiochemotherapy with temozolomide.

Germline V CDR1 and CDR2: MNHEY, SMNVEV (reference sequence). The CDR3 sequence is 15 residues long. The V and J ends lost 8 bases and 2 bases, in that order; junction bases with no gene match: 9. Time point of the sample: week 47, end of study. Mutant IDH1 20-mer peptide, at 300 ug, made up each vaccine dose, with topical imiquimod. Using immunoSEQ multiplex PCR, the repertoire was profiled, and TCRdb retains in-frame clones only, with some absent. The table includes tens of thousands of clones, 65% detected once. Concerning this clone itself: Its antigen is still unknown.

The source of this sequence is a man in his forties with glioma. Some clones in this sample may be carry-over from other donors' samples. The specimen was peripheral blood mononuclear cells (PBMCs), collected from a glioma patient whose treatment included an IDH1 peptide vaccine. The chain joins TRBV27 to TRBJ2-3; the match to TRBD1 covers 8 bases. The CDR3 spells CASGTGGWVTDTQYF. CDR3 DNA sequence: TGTGCCAGCGGAACAGGGGGGTGGGTCACAGATACGCAGTATTTT.